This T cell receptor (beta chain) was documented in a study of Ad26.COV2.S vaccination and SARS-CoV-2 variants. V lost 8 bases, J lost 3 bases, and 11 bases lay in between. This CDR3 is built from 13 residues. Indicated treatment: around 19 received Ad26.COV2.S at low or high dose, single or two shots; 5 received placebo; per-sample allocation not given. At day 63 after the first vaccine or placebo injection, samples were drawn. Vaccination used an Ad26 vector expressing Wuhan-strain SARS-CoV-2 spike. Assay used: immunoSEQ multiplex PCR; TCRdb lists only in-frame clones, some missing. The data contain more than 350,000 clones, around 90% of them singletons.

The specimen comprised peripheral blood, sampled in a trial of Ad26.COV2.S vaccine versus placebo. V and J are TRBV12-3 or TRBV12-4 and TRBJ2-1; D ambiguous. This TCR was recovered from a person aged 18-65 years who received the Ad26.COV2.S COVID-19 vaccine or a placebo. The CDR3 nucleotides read TGTGCCAGCCTTTCTCCAGACTACAATGAGCAGTTCTTC. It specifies CASLSPDYNEQFF.